This T cell receptor beta chain derives from a study of blood T cell repertoires in COVID-19. Study context: The cDNA or gDNA used as material had been derived from T cells, B-cell-depleted T cells, or PBMCs.

Per the original data handling: Nucleated cell number was recorded as an estimate derived from reference gene primer amplification. The assay was immunoSEQ multiplex PCR, and TCRdb's table has in-frame clones only and misses some. V and J calls and clone size are as listed in that table; D and trimming were resolved from the DNA. The sample has 250,000 to 300,000 clones, 85% to 90% seen once. Trimming shortened V by 2 bases and J by 4 bases, and 9 bases separated the two germline ends. The CDR3 is 14 residues long. Germline assignment: CDR1 SGHRS and CDR2 YFSETQ. Sequencing used peripheral blood. The sequence was collected from a man between 18 and 35 years old with active or convalescent COVID-19. The chain uses TRBV5-1 and TRBJ2-2, with D perhaps matching TRBD1 (6 bases). CDR3 DNA: TGCGCCAGCAGCTTAACAGGGATCACCGGGGAGCTGTTTTTT. Translated: CASSLTGITGELFF.